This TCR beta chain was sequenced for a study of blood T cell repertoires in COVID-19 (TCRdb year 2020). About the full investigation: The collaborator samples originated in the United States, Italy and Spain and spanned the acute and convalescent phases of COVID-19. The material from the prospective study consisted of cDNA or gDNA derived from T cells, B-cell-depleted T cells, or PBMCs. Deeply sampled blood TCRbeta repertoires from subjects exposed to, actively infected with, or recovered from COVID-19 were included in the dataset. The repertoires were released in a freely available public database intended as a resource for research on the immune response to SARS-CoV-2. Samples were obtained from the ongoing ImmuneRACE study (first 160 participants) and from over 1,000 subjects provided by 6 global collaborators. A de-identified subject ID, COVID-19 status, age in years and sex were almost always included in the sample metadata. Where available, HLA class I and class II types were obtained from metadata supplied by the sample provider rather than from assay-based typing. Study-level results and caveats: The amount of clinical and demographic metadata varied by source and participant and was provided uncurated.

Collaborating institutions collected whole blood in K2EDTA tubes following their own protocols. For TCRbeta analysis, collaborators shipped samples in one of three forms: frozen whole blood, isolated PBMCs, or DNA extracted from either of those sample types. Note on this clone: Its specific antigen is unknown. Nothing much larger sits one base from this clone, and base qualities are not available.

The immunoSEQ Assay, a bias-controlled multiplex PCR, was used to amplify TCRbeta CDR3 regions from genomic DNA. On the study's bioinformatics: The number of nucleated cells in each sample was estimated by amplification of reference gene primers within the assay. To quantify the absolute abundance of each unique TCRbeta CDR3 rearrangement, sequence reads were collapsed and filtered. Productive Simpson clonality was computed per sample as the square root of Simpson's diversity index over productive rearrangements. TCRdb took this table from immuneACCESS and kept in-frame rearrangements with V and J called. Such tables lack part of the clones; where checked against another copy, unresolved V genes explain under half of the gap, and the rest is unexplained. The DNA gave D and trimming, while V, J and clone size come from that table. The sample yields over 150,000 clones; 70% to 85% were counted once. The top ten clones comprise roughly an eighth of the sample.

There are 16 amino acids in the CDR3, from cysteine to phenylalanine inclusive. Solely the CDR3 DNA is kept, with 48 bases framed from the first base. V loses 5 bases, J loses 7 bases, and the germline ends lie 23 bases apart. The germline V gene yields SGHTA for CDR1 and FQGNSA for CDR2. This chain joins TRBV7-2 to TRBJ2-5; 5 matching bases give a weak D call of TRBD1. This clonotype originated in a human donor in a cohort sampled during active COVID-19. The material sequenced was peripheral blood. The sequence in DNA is TGTGCCAGCAGCCCCGTCTTGTCCAGCGCAACAGGGACCCAGTACTTC. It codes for CASSPVLSSATGTQYF.